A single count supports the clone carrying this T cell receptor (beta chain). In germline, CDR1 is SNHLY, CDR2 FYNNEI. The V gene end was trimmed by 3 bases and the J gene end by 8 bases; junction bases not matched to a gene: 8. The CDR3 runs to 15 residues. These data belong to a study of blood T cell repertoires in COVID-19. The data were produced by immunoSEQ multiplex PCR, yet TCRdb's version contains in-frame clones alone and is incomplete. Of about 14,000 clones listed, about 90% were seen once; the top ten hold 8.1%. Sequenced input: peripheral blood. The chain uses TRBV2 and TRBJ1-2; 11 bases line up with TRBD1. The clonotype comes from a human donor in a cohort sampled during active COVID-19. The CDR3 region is CASSDTGDRGFGYTF. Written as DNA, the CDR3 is TGTGCCAGCAGTGACACGGGGGACAGGGGGTTCGGCTACACCTTC.